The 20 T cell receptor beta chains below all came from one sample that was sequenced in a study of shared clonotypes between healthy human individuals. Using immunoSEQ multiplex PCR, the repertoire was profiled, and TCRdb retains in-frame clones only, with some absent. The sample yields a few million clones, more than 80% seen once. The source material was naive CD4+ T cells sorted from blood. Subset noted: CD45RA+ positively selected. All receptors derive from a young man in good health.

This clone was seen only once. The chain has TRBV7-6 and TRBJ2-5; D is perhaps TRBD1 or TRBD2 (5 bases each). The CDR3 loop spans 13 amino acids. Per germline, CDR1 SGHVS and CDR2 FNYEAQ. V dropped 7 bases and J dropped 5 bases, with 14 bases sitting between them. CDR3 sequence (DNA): TGTGCCAGCATCAATGGGGGTTCCGAGACCCAGTACTTC. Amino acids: CASINGGSETQYF.

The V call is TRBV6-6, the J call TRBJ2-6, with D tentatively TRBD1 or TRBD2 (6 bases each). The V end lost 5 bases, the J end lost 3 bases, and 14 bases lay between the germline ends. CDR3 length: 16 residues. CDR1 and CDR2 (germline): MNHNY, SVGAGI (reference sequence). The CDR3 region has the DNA TGTGCCAGCAGTCGGGGGCACCAGGATGGGGCCAACGTCCTGACTTTC. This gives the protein CASSRGHQDGANVLTF.

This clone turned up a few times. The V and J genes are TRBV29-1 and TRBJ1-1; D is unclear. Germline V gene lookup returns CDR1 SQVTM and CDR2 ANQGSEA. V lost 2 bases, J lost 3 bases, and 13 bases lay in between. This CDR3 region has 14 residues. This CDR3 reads CSVENRGSYTEAFF. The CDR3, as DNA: TGCAGCGTTGAAAACAGAGGAAGTTACACTGAAGCTTTCTTT.

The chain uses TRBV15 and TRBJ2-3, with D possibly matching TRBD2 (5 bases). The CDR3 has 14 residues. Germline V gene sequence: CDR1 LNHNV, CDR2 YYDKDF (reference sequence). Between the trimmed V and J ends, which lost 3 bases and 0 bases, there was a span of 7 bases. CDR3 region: CATSSGISTDTQYF. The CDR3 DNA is TGTGCCACCAGCAGCGGGATTAGCACAGATACGCAGTATTTT.

CDR3 sequence: CSVDRLAGGPSTDTQYF. The CDR3 DNA follows: TGCAGCGTTGATCGGCTAGCGGGAGGACCTAGCACAGATACGCAGTATTTT. This chain connects TRBV29-1 to TRBJ2-3; the match to TRBD2 covers 11 bases. V was clipped by 3 bases and J by 0 bases; unmatched bases: 8. CDR3 size: 17 residues. Germline CDR1 SQVTM, CDR2 ANQGSEA.

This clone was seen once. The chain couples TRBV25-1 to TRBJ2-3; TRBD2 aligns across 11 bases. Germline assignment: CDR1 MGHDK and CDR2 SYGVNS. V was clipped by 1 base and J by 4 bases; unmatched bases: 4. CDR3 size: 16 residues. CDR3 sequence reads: CASSEWVAGGSDTQYF. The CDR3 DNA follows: TGTGCCAGCAGTGAATGGGTAGCGGGAGGGTCAGATACGCAGTATTTT.

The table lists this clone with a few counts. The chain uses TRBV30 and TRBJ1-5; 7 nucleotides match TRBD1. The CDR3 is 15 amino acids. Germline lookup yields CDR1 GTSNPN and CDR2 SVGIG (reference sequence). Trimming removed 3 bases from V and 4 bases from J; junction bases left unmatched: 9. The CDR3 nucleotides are TGTGCCTGGAGCCTCCAGACAGGGCTTAATCAGCCCCAGCATTTT. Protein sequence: CAWSLQTGLNQPQHF.

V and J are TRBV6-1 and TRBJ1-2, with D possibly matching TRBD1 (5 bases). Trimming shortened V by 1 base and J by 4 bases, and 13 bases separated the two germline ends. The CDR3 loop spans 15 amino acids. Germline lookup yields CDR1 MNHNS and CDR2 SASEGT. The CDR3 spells CASSEGGGDLYGYTF. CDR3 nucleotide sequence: TGTGCCAGCAGTGAAGGTGGAGGGGACCTCTATGGCTACACCTTC.

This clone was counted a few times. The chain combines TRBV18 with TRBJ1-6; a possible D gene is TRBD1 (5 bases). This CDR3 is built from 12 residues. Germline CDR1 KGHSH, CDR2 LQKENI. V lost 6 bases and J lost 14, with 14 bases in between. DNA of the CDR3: TGTGCCAGCTCGGACTCAGGGTCAGCCCTCCACTTT. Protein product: CASSDSGSALHF.

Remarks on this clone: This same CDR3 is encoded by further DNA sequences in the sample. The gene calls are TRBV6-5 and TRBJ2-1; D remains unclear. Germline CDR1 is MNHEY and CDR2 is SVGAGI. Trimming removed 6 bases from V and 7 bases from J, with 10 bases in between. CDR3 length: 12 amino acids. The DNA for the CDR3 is TGTGCCAGCAGGAGGACCGGGAATGAGCAGTTCTTC. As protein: CASRRTGNEQFF.

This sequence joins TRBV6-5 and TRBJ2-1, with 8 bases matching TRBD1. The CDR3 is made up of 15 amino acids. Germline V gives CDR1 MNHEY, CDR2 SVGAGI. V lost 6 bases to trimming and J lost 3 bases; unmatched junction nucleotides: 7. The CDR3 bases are TGTGCCAGCAGCCTAGGACAGGGAGTCTACAATGAGCAGTTCTTC. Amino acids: CASSLGQGVYNEQFF.

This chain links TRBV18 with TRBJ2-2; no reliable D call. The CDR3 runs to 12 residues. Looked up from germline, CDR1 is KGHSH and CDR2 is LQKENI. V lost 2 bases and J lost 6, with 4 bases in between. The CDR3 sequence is CASSPMAGELFF. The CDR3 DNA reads TGTGCCAGCTCACCAATGGCCGGGGAGCTGTTTTTT.

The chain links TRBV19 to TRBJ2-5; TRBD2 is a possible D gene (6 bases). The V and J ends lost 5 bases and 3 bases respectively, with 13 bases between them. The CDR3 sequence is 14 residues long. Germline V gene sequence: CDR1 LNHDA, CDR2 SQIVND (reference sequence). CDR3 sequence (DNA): TGTGCCAGTAGTGGGGGGACGGTGAAAGAGACCCAGTACTTC. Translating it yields CASSGGTVKETQYF. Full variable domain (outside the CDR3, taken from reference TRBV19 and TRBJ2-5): DGGITQSPKYLFRKEGQNVTLSCEQNLNHDAMYWYRQDPGQGLRLIYYSQIVNDFQKGDIAEGYSVSREKKESFPLTVTSAQKNPTAFYLCASSGGTVKETQYFGPGTRLLVL.

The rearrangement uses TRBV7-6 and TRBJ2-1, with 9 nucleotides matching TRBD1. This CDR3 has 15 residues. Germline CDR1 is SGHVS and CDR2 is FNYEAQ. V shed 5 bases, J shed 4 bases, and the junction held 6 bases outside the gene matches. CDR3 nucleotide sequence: TGTGCCAGCAGCCTTATGACAGGGGGATACAATGAGCAGTTCTTC. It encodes CASSLMTGGYNEQFF.

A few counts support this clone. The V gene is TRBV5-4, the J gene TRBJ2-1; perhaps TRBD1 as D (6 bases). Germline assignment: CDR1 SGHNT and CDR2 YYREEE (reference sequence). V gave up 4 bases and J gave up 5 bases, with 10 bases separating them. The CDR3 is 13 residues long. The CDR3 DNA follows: TGTGCCAGCAGCCCGGACAGTAACAATGAGCAGTTCTTC. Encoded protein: CASSPDSNNEQFF.

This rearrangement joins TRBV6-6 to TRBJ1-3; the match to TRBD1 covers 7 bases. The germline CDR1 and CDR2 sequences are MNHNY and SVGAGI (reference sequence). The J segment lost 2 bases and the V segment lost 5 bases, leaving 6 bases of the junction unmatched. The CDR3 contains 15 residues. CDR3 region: CASSPRGFAGNTIYF. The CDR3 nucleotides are TGTGCCAGCAGTCCCAGGGGGTTCGCTGGAAACACCATATATTTT.

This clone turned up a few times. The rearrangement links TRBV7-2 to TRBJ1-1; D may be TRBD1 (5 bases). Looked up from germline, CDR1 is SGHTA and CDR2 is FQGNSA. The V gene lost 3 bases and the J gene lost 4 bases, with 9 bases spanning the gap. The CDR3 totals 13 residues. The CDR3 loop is CASSLGEATEAFF. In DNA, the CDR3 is TGTGCCAGCAGCTTGGGGGAGGCCACTGAAGCTTTCTTT.

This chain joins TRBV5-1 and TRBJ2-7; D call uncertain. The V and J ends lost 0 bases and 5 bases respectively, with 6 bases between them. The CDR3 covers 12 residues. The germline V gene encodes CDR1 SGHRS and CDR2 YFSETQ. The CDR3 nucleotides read TGCGCCAGCAGCTTGGAGGCCCACGAGCAGTACTTC. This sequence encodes CASSLEAHEQYF.

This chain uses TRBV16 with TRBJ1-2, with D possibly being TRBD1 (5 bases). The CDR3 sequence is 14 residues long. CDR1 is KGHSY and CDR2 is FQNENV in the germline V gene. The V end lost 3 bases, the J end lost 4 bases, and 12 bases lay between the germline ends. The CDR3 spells CASSQGTDSYGYTF. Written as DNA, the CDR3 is TGTGCCAGCAGCCAGGGGACTGACAGCTATGGCTACACCTTC. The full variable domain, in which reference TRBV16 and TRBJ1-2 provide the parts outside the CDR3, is GEEVAQTPKHLVRGEGQKAKLYCAPIKGHSYVFWYQQVLKNEFKFLISFQNENVFDETGMPKERFSAKCLPNSPCSLEIQATKLEDSAVYFCASSQGTDSYGYTFGSGTRLTVV.

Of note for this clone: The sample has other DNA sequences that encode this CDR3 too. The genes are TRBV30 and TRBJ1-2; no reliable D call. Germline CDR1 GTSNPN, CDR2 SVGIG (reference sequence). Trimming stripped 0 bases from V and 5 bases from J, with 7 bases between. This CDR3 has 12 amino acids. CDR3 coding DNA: TGTGCCTGGAGTGTATTGGGGTATGGCTACACCTTC. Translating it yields CAWSVLGYGYTF.